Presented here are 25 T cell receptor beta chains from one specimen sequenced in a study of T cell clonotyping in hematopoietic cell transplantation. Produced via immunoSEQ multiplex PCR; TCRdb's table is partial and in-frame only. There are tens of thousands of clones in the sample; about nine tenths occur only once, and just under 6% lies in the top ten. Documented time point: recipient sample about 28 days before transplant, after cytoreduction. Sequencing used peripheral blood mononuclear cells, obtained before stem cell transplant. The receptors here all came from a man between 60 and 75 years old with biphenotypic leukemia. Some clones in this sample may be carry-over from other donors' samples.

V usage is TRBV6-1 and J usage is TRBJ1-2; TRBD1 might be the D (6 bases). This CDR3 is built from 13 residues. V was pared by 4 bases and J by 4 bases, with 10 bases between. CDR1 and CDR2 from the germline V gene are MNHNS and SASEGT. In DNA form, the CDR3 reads TGTGCCAGCAGTGTACAGGGTAGCTATGGCTACACCTTC. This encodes CASSVQGSYGYTF.

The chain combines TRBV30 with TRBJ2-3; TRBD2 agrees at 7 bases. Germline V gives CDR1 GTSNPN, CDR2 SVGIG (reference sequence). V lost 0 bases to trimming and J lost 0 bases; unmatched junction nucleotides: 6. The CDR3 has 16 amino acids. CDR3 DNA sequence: TGTGCCTGGAGTGTAGGGGCGGGAGACAGCACAGATACGCAGTATTTT. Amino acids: CAWSVGAGDSTDTQYF.

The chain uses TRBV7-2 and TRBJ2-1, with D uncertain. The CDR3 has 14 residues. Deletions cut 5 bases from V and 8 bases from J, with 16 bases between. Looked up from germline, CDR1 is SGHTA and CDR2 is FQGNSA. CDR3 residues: CASSPEYGWDEQFF. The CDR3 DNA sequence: TGTGCCAGCAGCCCGGAGTACGGCTGGGATGAGCAGTTCTTC.

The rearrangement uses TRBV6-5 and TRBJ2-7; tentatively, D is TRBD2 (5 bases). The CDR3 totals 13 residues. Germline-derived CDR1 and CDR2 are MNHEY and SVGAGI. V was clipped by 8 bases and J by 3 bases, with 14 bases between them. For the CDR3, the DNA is TGTGCCAGCCTAAACCTAGCAGACTACGAGCAGTACTTC. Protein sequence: CASLNLADYEQYF.

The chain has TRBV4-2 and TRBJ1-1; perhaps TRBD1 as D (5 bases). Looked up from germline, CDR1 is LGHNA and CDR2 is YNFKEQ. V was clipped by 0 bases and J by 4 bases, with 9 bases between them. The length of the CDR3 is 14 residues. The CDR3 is CASSQEFGGTEAFF. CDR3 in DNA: TGTGCCAGCAGCCAAGAATTCGGGGGCACTGAAGCTTTCTTT.

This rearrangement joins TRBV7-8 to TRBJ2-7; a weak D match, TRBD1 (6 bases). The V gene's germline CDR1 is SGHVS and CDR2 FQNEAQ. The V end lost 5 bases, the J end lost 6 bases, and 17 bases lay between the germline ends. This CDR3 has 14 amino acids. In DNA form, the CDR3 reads TGTGCCAGCAGCGTCAGGGACACATGGGCCGAGCAGTACTTC. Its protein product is CASSVRDTWAEQYF.

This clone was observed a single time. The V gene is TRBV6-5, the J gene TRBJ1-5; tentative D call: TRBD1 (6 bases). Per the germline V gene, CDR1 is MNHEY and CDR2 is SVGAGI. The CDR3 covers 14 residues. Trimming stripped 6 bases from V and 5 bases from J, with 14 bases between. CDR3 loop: CASRNREGDQPQHF. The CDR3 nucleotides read TGTGCCAGCAGAAACAGGGAAGGAGATCAGCCCCAGCATTTT.

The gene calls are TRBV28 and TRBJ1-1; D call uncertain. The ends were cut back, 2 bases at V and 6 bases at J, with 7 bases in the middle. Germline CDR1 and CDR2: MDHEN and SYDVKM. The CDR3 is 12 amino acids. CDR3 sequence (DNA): TGTGCCAGCAGTTTAAACCCTGCTGAAGCTTTCTTT. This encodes CASSLNPAEAFF.

The DNA of the CDR3 is TGCAGCGCTGCGGGGCTAGCGGGAGAGTGGGAGACCCAGTACTTC. This sequence encodes CSAAGLAGEWETQYF. V usage is TRBV29-1 and J usage is TRBJ2-5; the match to TRBD2 covers 10 bases. The length of the CDR3 is 15 residues. Germline V gives CDR1 SQVTM, CDR2 ANQGSEA. Trimming took 7 bases from V and 5 from J; bases not matched to a gene: 13.

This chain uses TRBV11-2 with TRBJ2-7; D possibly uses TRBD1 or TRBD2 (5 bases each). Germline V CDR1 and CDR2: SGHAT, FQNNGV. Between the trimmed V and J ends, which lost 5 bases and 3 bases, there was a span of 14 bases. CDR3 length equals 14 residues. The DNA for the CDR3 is TGTGCCAGCAGCCCCGGGGCAGGAAACTACGAGCAGTACTTC. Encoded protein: CASSPGAGNYEQYF.

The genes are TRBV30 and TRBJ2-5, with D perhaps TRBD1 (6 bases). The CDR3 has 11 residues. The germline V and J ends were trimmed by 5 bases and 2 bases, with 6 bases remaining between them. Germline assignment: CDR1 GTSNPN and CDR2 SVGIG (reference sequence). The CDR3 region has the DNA TGTGCCTGGGGACAGCAAGAGACCCAGTACTTC. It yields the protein CAWGQQETQYF.

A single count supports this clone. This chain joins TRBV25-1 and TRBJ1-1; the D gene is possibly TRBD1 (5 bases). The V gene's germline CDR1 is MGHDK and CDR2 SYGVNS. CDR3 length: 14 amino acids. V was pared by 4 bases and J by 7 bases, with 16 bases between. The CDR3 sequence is CASSGTGWMDEAFF. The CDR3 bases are TGTGCCAGCAGTGGAACAGGTTGGATGGATGAAGCTTTCTTT. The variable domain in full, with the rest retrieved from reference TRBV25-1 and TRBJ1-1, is EADIYQTPRYLVIGTGKKITLECSQTMGHDKMYWYQQDPGMELHLIHYSYGVNSTEKGDLSSESTVSRIRTEHFPLTLESARPSHTSQYLCASSGTGWMDEAFFGQGTRLTVV.

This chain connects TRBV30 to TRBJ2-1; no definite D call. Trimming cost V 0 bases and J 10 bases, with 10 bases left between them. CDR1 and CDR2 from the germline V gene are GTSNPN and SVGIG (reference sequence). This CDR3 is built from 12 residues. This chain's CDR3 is CAWSVRAREQFF. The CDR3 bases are TGTGCCTGGAGTGTACGGGCGAGGGAGCAGTTCTTC. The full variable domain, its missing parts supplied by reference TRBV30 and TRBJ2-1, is SQTIHQWPATLVQPVGSPLSLECTVEGTSNPNLYWYRQAAGRGLQLLFYSVGIGQISSEVPQNLSASRPQDRQFILSSKKLLLSDSGFYLCAWSVRAREQFFGPGTRLTVL.

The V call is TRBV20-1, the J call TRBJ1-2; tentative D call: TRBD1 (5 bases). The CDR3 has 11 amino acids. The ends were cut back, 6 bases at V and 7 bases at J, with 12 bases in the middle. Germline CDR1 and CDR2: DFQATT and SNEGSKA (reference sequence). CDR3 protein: CSALGVSGYTF. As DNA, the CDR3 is TGCAGTGCGTTGGGGGTGAGTGGCTACACCTTC.

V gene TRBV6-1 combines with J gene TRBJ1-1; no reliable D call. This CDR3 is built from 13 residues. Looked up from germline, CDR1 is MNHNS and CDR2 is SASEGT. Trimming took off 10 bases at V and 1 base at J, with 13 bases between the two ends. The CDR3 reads CATRPRTNTEAFF. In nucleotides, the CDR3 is TGTGCCACCCGGCCCAGGACGAACACTGAAGCTTTCTTT.

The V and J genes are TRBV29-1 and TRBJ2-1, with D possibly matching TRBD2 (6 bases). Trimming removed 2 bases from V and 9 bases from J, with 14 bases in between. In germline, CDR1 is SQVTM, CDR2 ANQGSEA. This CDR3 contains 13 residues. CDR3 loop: CSVERGLVGEQFF. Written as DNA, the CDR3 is TGCAGCGTTGAAAGGGGACTGGTCGGTGAGCAGTTCTTC.

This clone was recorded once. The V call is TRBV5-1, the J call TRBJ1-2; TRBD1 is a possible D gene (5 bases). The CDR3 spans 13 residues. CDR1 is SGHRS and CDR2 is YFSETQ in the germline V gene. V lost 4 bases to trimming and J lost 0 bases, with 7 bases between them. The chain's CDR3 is CASSQGSNYGYTF. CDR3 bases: TGCGCCAGCAGCCAGGGATCTAACTATGGCTACACCTTC.

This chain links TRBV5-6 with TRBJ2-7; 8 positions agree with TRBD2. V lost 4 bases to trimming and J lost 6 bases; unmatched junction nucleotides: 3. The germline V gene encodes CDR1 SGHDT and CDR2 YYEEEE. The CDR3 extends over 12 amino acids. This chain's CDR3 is CASSSGGLEQYF. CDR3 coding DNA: TGTGCCAGCAGCAGCGGGGGCCTCGAGCAGTACTTC.

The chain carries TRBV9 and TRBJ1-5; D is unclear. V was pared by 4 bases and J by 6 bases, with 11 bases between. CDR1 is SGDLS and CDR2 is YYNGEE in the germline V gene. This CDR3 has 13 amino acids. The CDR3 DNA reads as TGTGCCAGCAGCTTGGGGATGGGTCAGCCCCAGCATTTT. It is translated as CASSLGMGQPQHF.

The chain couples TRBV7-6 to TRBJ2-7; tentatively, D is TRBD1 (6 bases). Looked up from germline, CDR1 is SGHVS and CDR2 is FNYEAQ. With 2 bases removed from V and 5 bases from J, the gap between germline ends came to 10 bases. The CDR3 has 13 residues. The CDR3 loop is CASSLFGGDEQYF. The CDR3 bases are TGTGCCAGCAGCTTATTTGGGGGCGACGAGCAGTACTTC.

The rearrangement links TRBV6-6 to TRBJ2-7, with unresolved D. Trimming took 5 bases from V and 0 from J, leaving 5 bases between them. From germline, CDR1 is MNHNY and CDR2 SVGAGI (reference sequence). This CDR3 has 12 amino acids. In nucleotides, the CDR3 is TGTGCCAGCAGTACACTCTCCTACGAGCAGTACTTC. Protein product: CASSTLSYEQYF.

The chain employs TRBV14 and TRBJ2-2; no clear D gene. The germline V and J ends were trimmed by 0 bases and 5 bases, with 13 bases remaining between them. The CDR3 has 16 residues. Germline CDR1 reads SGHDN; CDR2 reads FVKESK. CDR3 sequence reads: CASSQEFPPLTGELFF. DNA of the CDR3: TGTGCCAGCAGCCAAGAGTTCCCACCACTGACCGGGGAGCTGTTTTTT. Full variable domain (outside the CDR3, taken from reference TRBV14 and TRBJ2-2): EAGVTQFPSHSVIEKGQTVTLRCDPISGHDNLYWYRRVMGKEIKFLLHFVKESKQDESGMPNNRFLAERTGGTYSTLKVQPAELEDSGVYFCASSQEFPPLTGELFFGEGSRLTVL.

CDR3 sequence reads: CSVVLGTDTEAFF. In nucleotides, the CDR3 is TGCAGCGTTGTCTTGGGTACCGACACTGAAGCTTTCTTT. V gene TRBV29-1 combines with J gene TRBJ1-1; D is uncertain. Germline assignment: CDR1 SQVTM and CDR2 ANQGSEA. Between the trimmed V and J ends, which lost 4 bases and 3 bases, there was a span of 12 bases. This CDR3 has 13 amino acids.

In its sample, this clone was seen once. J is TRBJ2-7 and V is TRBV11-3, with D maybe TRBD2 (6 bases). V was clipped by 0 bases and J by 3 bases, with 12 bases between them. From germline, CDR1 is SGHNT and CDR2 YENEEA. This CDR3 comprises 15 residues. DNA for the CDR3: TGTGCCAGCAGCTTAGATAGCGGTCCTCTCTACGAGCAGTACTTC. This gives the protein CASSLDSGPLYEQYF.

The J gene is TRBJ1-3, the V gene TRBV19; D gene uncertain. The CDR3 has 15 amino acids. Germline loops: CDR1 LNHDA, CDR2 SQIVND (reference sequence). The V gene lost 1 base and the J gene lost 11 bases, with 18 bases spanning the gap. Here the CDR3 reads CASSIGAGRVDAIYF. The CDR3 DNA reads TGTGCCAGTAGTATAGGCGCCGGCAGAGTGGATGCCATATATTTT.